The 4 T cell receptor beta chains presented below share a single source sample, sequenced in a study of shared clonotypes between healthy human individuals. Naive CD8 cells lacked CD45RO, underwent positive selection for CCR7 and left out terminally differentiated effector memory CD45RA+ cells. Here immunoSEQ multiplex PCR was the method, and the copy in TCRdb shows in-frame clones only, minus some. The sample lists some 1,900,000 clones, roughly 94% occurring once. Sample: naive CD8+ T cells sorted from blood. The source of these receptors is a man between 18 and 29 years old in good health.

This clone has only one observation. The chain employs TRBV6-5 and TRBJ2-7, with D possibly matching TRBD1 (6 bases). Germline V lookup: CDR1 MNHEY, CDR2 SVGAGI. This CDR3 has 15 amino acids. Trimming took 2 bases from V and 3 from J, leaving 14 bases between them. In DNA, the CDR3 is TGTGCCAGCAGTTACACCTCTGGGGGCCACTACGAGCAGTACTTC. Translating gives CASSYTSGGHYEQYF.

This chain uses TRBV20-1 with TRBJ2-1; D remains unclear. V was cut by 6 bases and J by 10 bases, with 13 bases left in between. Germline lookup yields CDR1 DFQATT and CDR2 SNEGSKA (reference sequence). The CDR3 sequence is 11 residues long. The CDR3 spells CSAVLEWEQFF. The CDR3 DNA sequence: TGCAGTGCGGTTCTCGAATGGGAGCAGTTCTTC.

The CDR3 loop reads CASSFRATNEKLFF. CDR3 bases: TGTGCCAGCAGTTTCCGGGCAACTAATGAAAAACTGTTTTTT. The gene calls are TRBV28 and TRBJ1-4, with D hard to call. V lost 3 bases, J lost 0 bases, and 5 bases lay in between. The CDR3 runs 14 residues. Germline lookup yields CDR1 MDHEN and CDR2 SYDVKM.

The chain joins TRBV7-3 to TRBJ1-2, with 9 bases fitting TRBD1. V gave up 5 bases and J gave up 2 bases; unmatched junction bases: 6. This CDR3 comprises 15 residues. Germline assignment: CDR1 SGHTA and CDR2 FQGTGA. The DNA of the CDR3 is TGTGCCAGCAGCCCTTCCGGGACAGGGAACTATGGCTACACCTTC. Translation: CASSPSGTGNYGYTF.